This paragraph covers one T cell receptor beta chain sequence. In the original analysis: How many nucleated cells were present was estimated from reference gene primer amplification. TCRdb keeps only in-frame clones here, not all; method: immunoSEQ multiplex PCR. V and J calls and clone size are copied from that table; D and trimming were computed from the DNA. In the table there are about 180,000 clones, approximately 87% of which are singletons. These data come from a study of blood T cell repertoires in COVID-19. Study overall: The origin of the acute and convalescent COVID-19 samples was the United States, Italy and Spain. From T cells, B-cell-depleted T cells, or PBMCs came the material, which was cDNA or gDNA.

The CDR3 runs to 13 residues. In germline, CDR1 is MNHNY, CDR2 SVGAGI (reference sequence). The V end was cut by 6 bases, the J end by 7 bases, with 15 bases between. The chain is built from TRBV6-6 and TRBJ2-5, with D maybe TRBD2 (6 bases). The TCR was taken from a man aged 70-80 years with active or convalescent COVID-19. The specimen sequenced was peripheral blood. In DNA form, the CDR3 reads TGTGCCAGCAGCCACGGGGGAATGGGGACCCAGTACTTC. As protein: CASSHGGMGTQYF.